In this sample, the clone carrying this T cell receptor (beta chain) turned up once. These data are taken from a study of blood T cell repertoires in COVID-19. Across the whole study: Samples taken during acute and convalescent COVID-19 were collected in the United States, Italy and Spain. T cells, B-cell-depleted T cells, or PBMCs supplied cDNA or gDNA.

Per the original data handling: Estimation of nucleated cell counts relied on the amplification of reference gene primers. The assay was immunoSEQ multiplex PCR, and TCRdb's table has in-frame clones only and misses some. V, J and clone size are taken as reported in that table, and D and trimming were inferred from the DNA itself. The sample has roughly 100,000 clones; less than 90% are singletons. J was trimmed by 4 bases and V by 5 bases; bases with no gene match: 10. This CDR3 is built from 16 residues. CDR1 SGHTA and CDR2 FQGTGA come from the germline V gene. The chain links TRBV7-3 to TRBJ2-1, with 8 positions matching TRBD2. This TCR was recovered from a man between 50 and 59 years old with acute or convalescent COVID-19. Input material: peripheral blood. CDR3 DNA sequence: TGTGCCAGCAGCCCCTCATTAGCGGGGAAATACAATGAGCAGTTCTTC. Translated: CASSPSLAGKYNEQFF.